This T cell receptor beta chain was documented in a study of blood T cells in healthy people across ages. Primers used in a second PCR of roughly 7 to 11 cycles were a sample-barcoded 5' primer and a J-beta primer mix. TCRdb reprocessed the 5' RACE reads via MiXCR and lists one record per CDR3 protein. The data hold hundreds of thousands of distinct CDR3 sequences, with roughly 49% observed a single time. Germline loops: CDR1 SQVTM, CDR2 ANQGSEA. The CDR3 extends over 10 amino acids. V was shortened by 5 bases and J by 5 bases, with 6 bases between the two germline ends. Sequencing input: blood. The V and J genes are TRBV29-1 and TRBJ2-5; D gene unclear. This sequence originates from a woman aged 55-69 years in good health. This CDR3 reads CSVLRETQYF. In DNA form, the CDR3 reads TGCAGCGTTCTTCGGGAGACCCAGTACTTC.